Below, 28 T cell receptor beta chains from the same sample are listed, as sequenced in a study of shared clonotypes between healthy human individuals. Method: immunoSEQ multiplex PCR; TCRdb's copy keeps in-frame clones and lacks some. The sample carries around 2.5 million clones, 90% to 95% recorded once. Sequenced: naive CD4+ T cells from PBMCs. The subset here: CD45RA+ positively selected. The receptors here all came from a young man in good health. Some clones in this sample may be carry-over from other donors' samples.

This chain connects TRBV7-2 to TRBJ2-1; 8 nucleotides agree with TRBD2. The CDR3 has 17 residues. CDR1 and CDR2 from the germline V gene are SGHTA and FQGNSA. Germline trimming cut 4 bases from V and 7 bases from J; bases unmatched to any gene: 15. The CDR3 DNA follows: TGTGCCAGCAGCTCCCTTTATCGGGGGGGCGGTGTTAATGAGCAGTTCTTC. Protein: CASSSLYRGGGVNEQFF.

The chain recombines TRBV19 with TRBJ2-7; 9 nucleotides agree with TRBD1. V dropped 3 bases and J dropped 5; count of bases not matched to a gene: 8. The CDR3 spans 15 residues. CDR1 is LNHDA and CDR2 is SQIVND in the germline V gene (reference sequence). CDR3 in amino acids: CASSMAGTGQNEQYF. DNA for the CDR3: TGTGCCAGTAGTATGGCCGGGACAGGGCAAAACGAGCAGTACTTC. The whole variable domain, remainder taken from reference TRBV19 and TRBJ2-7, is DGGITQSPKYLFRKEGQNVTLSCEQNLNHDAMYWYRQDPGQGLRLIYYSQIVNDFQKGDIAEGYSVSREKKESFPLTVTSAQKNPTAFYLCASSMAGTGQNEQYFGPGTRLTVT.

The chain links TRBV2 to TRBJ1-5; D is uncertain. CDR1 SNHLY and CDR2 FYNNEI come from the germline V gene. The CDR3 covers 18 residues. V lost 6 bases and J 7 bases, leaving 28 bases between the germline ends. CDR3 nucleotides: TGTGCCAGCAGGGGCCCTCCGAGGTTCGGTGGCATTAGCCAGCCCCAGCATTTT. Protein sequence: CASRGPPRFGGISQPQHF.

The CDR3: CASSLAQQALSSGANVLTF. In DNA form, the CDR3 reads TGTGCCAGCAGCTTAGCCCAGCAGGCCTTGAGCTCTGGGGCCAACGTCCTGACTTTC. The V call is TRBV11-2, the J call TRBJ2-6; no clear D. CDR3 length: 19 amino acids. Germline CDR1 is SGHAT and CDR2 is FQNNGV. V dropped 1 base and J dropped 0 bases, with 16 bases sitting between them.

As regards this clone: Other DNA sequences of this sample code for an identical CDR3. V is TRBV7-8 and J is TRBJ2-5; possibly TRBD1 or TRBD2 for D (5 bases each). The V and J ends lost 5 bases and 5 bases respectively, with 12 bases between them. This CDR3 has 13 amino acids. Germline V gene lookup returns CDR1 SGHVS and CDR2 FQNEAQ. The CDR3 DNA reads TGTGCCAGCAGCCGGGGACCTCAGGAGACCCAGTACTTC. It encodes CASSRGPQETQYF.

As regards this clone: Other DNA sequences in the sample encode the same CDR3. The chain has TRBV4-1 and TRBJ2-5, with D possibly being TRBD2 (6 bases). The CDR3 is 14 residues long. Germline V gives CDR1 MGHRA, CDR2 YSYEKL. The V end was cut by 4 bases, the J end by 3 bases, with 12 bases between. In DNA, the CDR3 is TGCGCCAGCAGCCGGCCCGGAGGGGAAGAGACCCAGTACTTC. It translates to CASSRPGGEETQYF.

The chain uses TRBV5-4 and TRBJ1-3; 8 bases are a match to TRBD1. Germline-derived CDR1 and CDR2 are SGHNT and YYREEE (reference sequence). The CDR3 runs 16 residues. V shed 4 bases, J shed 0 bases, and the junction held 6 bases outside the gene matches. The CDR3 protein is CASSPDRGSSGNTIYF. The DNA for the CDR3 is TGTGCCAGCAGCCCCGACAGGGGTAGCTCTGGAAACACCATATATTTT.

A remark on this clone: Other DNA sequences in the sample encode the same CDR3. V and J are TRBV5-1 and TRBJ2-1; D remains unclear. Germline values: CDR1 SGHRS, CDR2 YFSETQ. Trimming cost V 0 bases and J 6 bases, with 7 bases left between them. The CDR3 is 13 residues long. The CDR3: CASSLVVSNEQFF. The CDR3, as DNA: TGCGCCAGCAGCTTGGTTGTCAGCAATGAGCAGTTCTTC.

The chain uses TRBV6-6 and TRBJ1-1; TRBD1 is a possible D gene (5 bases). The CDR3 runs to 15 residues. V gave up 5 bases and J gave up 1 base, with 14 bases separating them. Germline CDR1 MNHNY, CDR2 SVGAGI (reference sequence). The chain's CDR3 is CASSTRDGANTEAFF. The CDR3 DNA is TGTGCCAGCAGTACGAGGGACGGGGCGAACACTGAAGCTTTCTTT.

The chain has TRBV21-1 and TRBJ2-2; the DNA was not compared with TRBD2, the D call given in the table. TRBV21-1 is labeled a pseudogene. CDR3 length equals 17 residues. The CDR3 DNA reads as TGTGCCAGCAGCCCCCTAGCGGGGGGCGGTTTTAACGGGGAGCTGTTTTTT. This codes for CASSPLAGGGFNGELFF.

This rearrangement joins TRBV18 to TRBJ2-7; D call uncertain. CDR3 length: 15 amino acids. The germline V gene has CDR1 KGHSH and CDR2 LQKENI. The V end lost 2 bases, the J end lost 3 bases, and 14 bases lay between the germline ends. The chain's CDR3 is CASSPYGLSHYEQYF. The CDR3, as DNA: TGTGCCAGCTCACCATACGGATTGAGCCACTACGAGCAGTACTTC.

This clone appeared a single time. This chain connects TRBV12-5 to TRBJ1-5; TRBD1 matches at 12 bases. V trimming: 6 bases; J trimming: 4 bases; junction bases outside the gene matches: 19. Looked up from germline, CDR1 is LGHNT and CDR2 is FRNRAP. The CDR3 has 20 residues. The CDR3, as DNA: TGTGCTAGTGGCTCCGGGACAGGGGGCAACATGGCTGGAATGAATCAGCCCCAGCATTTT. Its translation is CASGSGTGGNMAGMNQPQHF. The full variable domain, completed using reference TRBV12-5 and TRBJ1-5, is DARVTQTPRHKVTEMGQEVTMRCQPILGHNTVFWYRQTMMQGLELLAYFRNRAPLDDSGMPKDRFSAEMPDATLATLKIQPSEPRDSAVYFCASGSGTGGNMAGMNQPQHFGDGTRLSIL.

This clone was observed a single time. The V and J genes are TRBV19 and TRBJ2-4, with D perhaps TRBD1 (7 bases). CDR3 size: 16 residues. The V end lost 3 bases, the J end lost 0 bases, and 12 bases lay between the germline ends. Germline CDR1 and CDR2: LNHDA and SQIVND (reference sequence). The DNA of the CDR3 is TGTGCCAGTAGTATCGGCAGGGGGGTAGCCAAAAACATTCAGTACTTC. Translation gives CASSIGRGVAKNIQYF.

The genes are TRBV6-1 and TRBJ2-7; no firm D call. V was clipped by 6 bases and J by 5 bases, with 14 bases between them. CDR3 length equals 13 residues. Germline CDR1 is MNHNS and CDR2 is SASEGT. CDR3 nucleotide sequence: TGTGCCAGCAGGGCACCTCTAACCAACGAGCAGTACTTC. Protein sequence: CASRAPLTNEQYF.

This chain uses TRBV27 with TRBJ2-7; TRBD2 might be the D (5 bases). Germline V gene sequence: CDR1 MNHEY, CDR2 SMNVEV (reference sequence). The CDR3 runs to 13 residues. The germline V and J ends were trimmed by 5 bases and 4 bases, with 12 bases remaining between them. CDR3 amino acids: CASSVRRGYEQYF. The CDR3 nucleotides read TGTGCCAGCAGTGTGCGGCGCGGGTACGAGCAGTACTTC.

The V and J genes are TRBV23-1 and TRBJ2-7, with 8 bases identical to TRBD1. TRBV23-1 is reported as an ORF; its role is uncertain. With 2 bases clipped from V and 3 bases from J, the junction kept 15 bases outside the gene matches. The CDR3 has 18 amino acids. This CDR3 reads CASSQPPRQGSNGYEQYF. In DNA, the CDR3 is TGCGCCAGCAGTCAACCCCCGCGACAGGGGAGTAATGGCTACGAGCAGTACTTC.

The rearrangement joins TRBV6-5 to TRBJ1-5, with D tentatively TRBD1 (5 bases). The CDR3 covers 14 residues. Germline V gene lookup returns CDR1 MNHEY and CDR2 SVGAGI. V lost 6 bases and J lost 7, with 16 bases in between. The CDR3 region has the DNA TGTGCCAGCAGCGACGGGGGTAACAGCCAGCCCCAGCATTTT. It encodes CASSDGGNSQPQHF.

The rearrangement joins TRBV12-5 to TRBJ1-2, with TRBD1 as a possible D gene (6 bases). CDR1 is LGHNT, CDR2 FRNRAP, per germline. This CDR3 has 15 amino acids. Trimming pared 4 bases from V and 7 bases from J, leaving 19 bases between. Written as DNA, the CDR3 is TGTGCTAGTGGTTCTTGGAACTCAGGGGCGGGTGGCTACACCTTC. It yields the protein CASGSWNSGAGGYTF. Variable domain in full (rest from reference TRBV12-5 and TRBJ1-2): DARVTQTPRHKVTEMGQEVTMRCQPILGHNTVFWYRQTMMQGLELLAYFRNRAPLDDSGMPKDRFSAEMPDATLATLKIQPSEPRDSAVYFCASGSWNSGAGGYTFGSGTRLTVV.

CDR3: CASSLDRVGNEQYF. CDR3 in DNA: TGTGCCAGCAGCTTAGATCGGGTAGGGAACGAGCAGTACTTC. This sequence joins TRBV11-2 and TRBJ2-7; D ambiguous. Germline values: CDR1 SGHAT, CDR2 FQNNGV. The CDR3 is 14 amino acids. The V end lost 0 bases, the J end lost 5 bases, and 11 bases lay between the germline ends.

The chain combines TRBV18 with TRBJ2-7; 10 bases are a match to TRBD2. CDR3 length equals 16 residues. Germline-derived CDR1 and CDR2 are KGHSH and LQKENI. J was trimmed by 5 bases and V by 1 base; bases with no gene match: 8. The CDR3 reads CASSPQLSSGSNEQYF. CDR3 coding DNA: TGTGCCAGCTCACCACAATTGTCTAGCGGGAGCAACGAGCAGTACTTC.

The chain uses TRBV7-3 and TRBJ2-5, with D perhaps matching TRBD2 (6 bases). Trimming took 2 bases from V and 8 from J, leaving 18 bases between them. CDR3 size: 15 residues. Germline values: CDR1 SGHTA, CDR2 FQGTGA. Here the CDR3 reads CASSLGQPGAGTQYF. The CDR3 coding sequence is TGTGCCAGCAGCTTAGGTCAGCCCGGGGCGGGAACCCAGTACTTC.

Comments on this clone: The same CDR3 also results from other DNA sequences found in this sample. The chain links TRBV27 to TRBJ2-7; 8 nucleotides match TRBD1. The CDR3 covers 14 residues. With 5 bases clipped from V and 1 base from J, the junction kept 4 bases outside the gene matches. Germline V gives CDR1 MNHEY, CDR2 SMNVEV (reference sequence). CDR3 protein: CASSPRTGSYEQYF. The DNA for the CDR3 is TGTGCCAGCAGTCCTCGGACAGGGTCCTACGAGCAGTACTTC.

Details on this clone: Other DNA sequences from this sample encode an identical CDR3 as well. The chain carries TRBV7-2 and TRBJ2-5; D is ambiguous. The CDR3 spans 12 residues. Per germline, CDR1 SGHTA and CDR2 FQGNSA. V lost 4 bases and J lost 5, with 8 bases in between. This chain's CDR3 is CASSSQQETQYF. In nucleotides, the CDR3 is TGTGCCAGCAGCTCGCAGCAGGAGACCCAGTACTTC.

A note on this clone: Other DNA sequences from this sample encode an identical CDR3 as well. This chain connects TRBV7-3 to TRBJ2-7; D gene uncertain. Trimming stripped 1 base from V and 0 bases from J, with 4 bases between. The CDR3 spans 13 residues. Germline CDR1 SGHTA, CDR2 FQGTGA. CDR3 DNA: TGTGCCAGCAGCTTAAGACGCTCCTACGAGCAGTACTTC. Its translation: CASSLRRSYEQYF.

This clone was observed once. V is TRBV28 and J is TRBJ2-1, with TRBD1 matching over 8 bases. Per the germline V gene, CDR1 is MDHEN and CDR2 is SYDVKM. Trimming took 7 bases from V and 7 from J; bases not matched to a gene: 12. The CDR3 spans 15 residues. CDR3 sequence: CASIFQGALWNEQFF. DNA of the CDR3: TGTGCCAGCATATTCCAGGGGGCTTTGTGGAATGAGCAGTTCTTC.

This chain links TRBV6-4 with TRBJ2-3; TRBD1 matches 9 bases. The CDR3 consists of 14 residues. V trimming: 6 bases; J trimming: 2 bases; junction bases outside the gene matches: 3. Germline V lookup: CDR1 MRHNA, CDR2 SNTAGT. The CDR3 DNA follows: TGTGCCAGCAGCAGACAGGGGGACACAGATACGCAGTATTTT. Protein sequence: CASSRQGDTDTQYF.

The rearrangement joins TRBV27 to TRBJ2-2; a weak D match, TRBD1 (6 bases). Germline-derived CDR1 and CDR2 are MNHEY and SMNVEV (reference sequence). The V end was cut by 11 bases, the J end by 7 bases, with 29 bases between. This CDR3 has 17 amino acids. DNA of the CDR3: TGTGCCTCGCATGGGCCACCGGATGAGGGGGAGAGCGGGGAGCTGTTTTTT. This translates into CASHGPPDEGESGELFF.

The rearrangement links TRBV4-2 to TRBJ2-7; 13 bases align to TRBD2. The V gene end was trimmed by 2 bases and the J gene end by 3 bases; junction bases not matched to a gene: 10. Per germline, CDR1 LGHNA and CDR2 YNFKEQ. CDR3 length: 18 residues. This CDR3 reads CASSQKLGTSGADYEQYF. In nucleotides, the CDR3 is TGTGCCAGCAGCCAAAAATTGGGGACTAGCGGGGCGGACTACGAGCAGTACTTC.